This is a list of T cell receptor beta chains from one sample in a study of identical twins. A single record per CDR3 protein comes from TCRdb applying MiXCR to the 5' RACE reads. The data contain 1.5 million to 2 million distinct CDR3 sequences, under 35% of them singletons. The sample comprised cord blood. The receptors derive from a newborn girl in good health. Each CDR3 is given with its conserved first and last residue. The D gene is left open where the match is weak. Size is stated for part of the rows, as once, few or many counts, or as a class when the clone is expanded.

clone size	V gene	D gene	J gene	CDR3 DNA	CDR3 protein
NA	TRBV20-1	NA	TRBJ2-3	TGCAGTGCCCAGAGCTGGACCTCACGGTATTTT	CSAQSWTSRYF
few	TRBV3-1	NA	TRBJ2-3	TGTGCCAGCAGCCAAGATGTTTTCGGCAGGGTCCCACGCACAGATACGCAGTATTTT	CASSQDVFGRVPRTDTQYF
NA	TRBV12-3/TRBV12-4	NA	TRBJ1-2	TGTGCCAGCAGTTCGCGGACCGACGGGGGCTACACCTTC	CASSSRTDGGYTF
NA	TRBV20-1	NA	TRBJ2-2	TGCAGTGCTAGAGAGCCCCCCGAAACCTGGGCCGGGGAGCTGTTTTTT	CSAREPPETWAGELFF
NA	TRBV29-1	NA	TRBJ2-1	TGCAGCGTGCAGGGGGGCTCCTACAATGAGCAGTTCTTC	CSVQGGSYNEQFF
few	TRBV24-1	NA	TRBJ1-2	TGTGCCGCCAGTTCCACCGAGGCCTACTACACCTTC	CAASSTEAYYTF
NA	TRBV7-9	NA	TRBJ2-7	TGTGCCAGCAGCCCCGGGACCAAAAGCGAGCAGTACTTC	CASSPGTKSEQYF
few	TRBV7-8	NA	TRBJ2-7	TGTGCCAGCAGCTTTCTTGTGGGGAACAACGAGCAGTACTTC	CASSFLVGNNEQYF
few	TRBV20-1	TRBD1	TRBJ2-7	TGCAGTGCTTCATGGACAGGGACCGAGCAGTACTTC	CSASWTGTEQYF
NA	TRBV6-5	TRBD2	TRBJ2-1	TGTGCCAGCACTCTCTTAGCGGGGAGTCCCCCGTATGAGCAGTTCTTC	CASTLLAGSPPYEQFF
NA	TRBV4-1	NA	TRBJ1-2	TGCGCCAGCAGCCAAGGACAGACAGACTATGGCTACACCTTC	CASSQGQTDYGYTF
NA	TRBV6-5	NA	TRBJ2-3	TGTGCCAGCAGTTACACCTATAGCACAGATACGCAGTATTTT	CASSYTYSTDTQYF
many	TRBV7-2	NA	TRBJ2-3	TGTGCCAGCAGCTTAAGACGGGGCACAGATACGCAGTATTTT	CASSLRRGTDTQYF
many	TRBV4-2	TRBD2	TRBJ2-3	TGTGCCAGCAGCCAAGATAGGCAGGCTAGCGGGAGGGCAGATACGCAGTATTTT	CASSQDRQASGRADTQYF
few	TRBV10-3	TRBD2	TRBJ2-3	TGTGCCATCAGTGTCCCGGCTAGCGGGAGAACAGATACGCAGTATTTT	CAISVPASGRTDTQYF
few	TRBV20-1	TRBD2	TRBJ2-1	TGCAGTGCTAGAGAGGCAGCGGGAGTACAGGCCAATGAGCAGTTCTTC	CSAREAAGVQANEQFF
NA	TRBV12-3/TRBV12-4	NA	TRBJ1-1	TGTGCCAGCGGACACGACAGGTGGAGCACTGAAGCTTTCTTT	CASGHDRWSTEAFF
NA	TRBV20-1	NA	TRBJ2-3	TGCAGTGCTACCCCGGGCGGGAGCACAGATACGCAGTATTTT	CSATPGGSTDTQYF
NA	TRBV4-1	NA	TRBJ1-2	TGCGCCAGCAGCCAAGATCCAGGGATTAACTATGGCTACACCTTC	CASSQDPGINYGYTF
NA	TRBV9	NA	TRBJ2-2	TGTGCCAGCACCGGTGTTTTAGGGGGGGGCACCGGGGAGCTGTTTTTT	CASTGVLGGGTGELFF
NA	TRBV20-1	NA	TRBJ1-5	TGCAGTGCTAGATTCCCTCCAGGGTCGCATTTT	CSARFPPGSHF
few	TRBV5-1	NA	TRBJ2-1	TGCGCCAGCAGCCGGGACTTGAATCGGTTCTTC	CASSRDLNRFF
NA	TRBV7-2	TRBD2	TRBJ2-5	TGTGCCAGCAAAGGTCTAGCGGGGGTTCAAGAGACCCAGTACTTC	CASKGLAGVQETQYF
NA	TRBV2	TRBD2	TRBJ2-2	TGTGCCAGCAACCTAGGGGGACTAGCGGGAGCGACCACCGGGGAGCTGTTTTTT	CASNLGGLAGATTGELFF
few	TRBV12-3/TRBV12-4	NA	TRBJ2-3	TGTGCCAGCACCGCCCGAGCAGATACGCAGTATTTT	CASTARADTQYF
NA	TRBV2	TRBD2	TRBJ2-5	TGTGCCAGCAGCCTAGCGGGCAAGAATGAGCAGTACTTC	CASSLAGKNEQYF
few	TRBV28	TRBD2	TRBJ2-3	TGTGCCAGCAGTTTATCGGAGGGACTAGCGGGTTTCACAGATACGCAGTATTTT	CASSLSEGLAGFTDTQYF
many	TRBV25-1	NA	TRBJ2-7	TGTGCCAGCAGTCCCTTTCCAGGGAAGGACCACGAGCAGTACTTC	CASSPFPGKDHEQYF
NA	TRBV19	NA	TRBJ1-1	TGTGCCAGTAGGAAGACCTATGAAGCTTTCTTT	CASRKTYEAFF
NA	TRBV5-1	TRBD2	TRBJ2-7	TGCGCCAGCAGCACAGAACTAGCGGTCAGCTCCTACGAGCAGTACTTC	CASSTELAVSSYEQYF
few	TRBV20-1	TRBD2	TRBJ2-5	TGCAGTGCTAGAGTCGGGACTACCTCGCAAGAGACCCAGTACTTC	CSARVGTTSQETQYF
NA	TRBV2	NA	TRBJ2-5	TGTGCCAGCAGTTCGGACCCGTATCAGACCCAGTACTTC	CASSSDPYQTQYF
NA	TRBV19	NA	TRBJ2-1	TGTGCCAGTACTCGCACCGACCGCAATGAGCAGTTCTTC	CASTRTDRNEQFF
NA	TRBV20-1	NA	TRBJ1-4	TGCAGTGCTAGGGGTCCCACGGAGGAAAAACTGTTTTTT	CSARGPTEEKLFF
NA	TRBV21-1	NA	TRBJ1-1	TGTGCCAGCAGCAAATCCAAGGGGAGGGAGAGCACTGAAGCTTTCTTT	CASSKSKGRESTEAFF
NA	TRBV3-1	NA	TRBJ2-3	TGTGCCAGCAGCCAGCATAACGGGATTAGCACAGATACGCAGTATTTT	CASSQHNGISTDTQYF
NA	TRBV5-1	NA	TRBJ2-1	TGCGCCAGCAGCTTGGCCTCGAGGGGGGGCGGCCTCTACAATGAGCAGTTCTTC	CASSLASRGGGLYNEQFF
few	TRBV12-3/TRBV12-4	TRBD2	TRBJ2-7	TGTGCCAGCGCCCCAGCCGGGACTAGCTACGAGCAGTACTTC	CASAPAGTSYEQYF
NA	TRBV7-2	TRBD1	TRBJ1-4	TGTGCCAGCAGCTGGGACAGGGGGCATGAAAAACTGTTTTTT	CASSWDRGHEKLFF
NA	TRBV10-1	TRBD1	TRBJ2-1	TGCGCCAGCGCCCGGGACAGGGTGCAGTTCTTC	CASARDRVQFF
NA	TRBV20-1	NA	TRBJ2-3	TGCAGTACTAGTCCCAGTCAAAAGAGGGATACGCAGTATTTT	CSTSPSQKRDTQYF
NA	TRBV20-1	TRBD2	TRBJ2-1	TGCAGTGCCCGGACTAGCGGAAGCTCCTACAGTGAGCAGTTCTTC	CSARTSGSSYSEQFF
NA	TRBV19	NA	TRBJ2-1	TGTGCCAGTACCATGGGCCGGGTCTCCTACAATGAGCAGTTCTTC	CASTMGRVSYNEQFF
many	TRBV7-8	NA	TRBJ1-2	TGTGCCAGCAGCCCGACACTTAACTATGGCTACACCTTC	CASSPTLNYGYTF
NA	TRBV14	NA	TRBJ2-1	TGTGCCAGCAGCCAAGAACGGGCGGTCTCCTACAATGAGCAGTTCTTC	CASSQERAVSYNEQFF
few	TRBV12-3/TRBV12-4	TRBD2	TRBJ2-1	TGTGCCAGCAGTTTTAGCGGGGGGTCCTCAGGTGAGCAGTTCTTC	CASSFSGGSSGEQFF
NA	TRBV6-1	TRBD2	TRBJ2-3	TGTGCCAGCAGGCCTGGACTAGCGGGAGTTTTACGACATACGCAGTATTTT	CASRPGLAGVLRHTQYF
few	TRBV19	NA	TRBJ2-6	TGTGCCAGTAGACAGGTTGGGGCCAACGTCCTGACTTTC	CASRQVGANVLTF
NA	TRBV3-1	TRBD2	TRBJ2-3	TGTGCCAGCAGCCGAACAATGGGACTAGCGGGAGCTAAAGATACGCAGTATTTT	CASSRTMGLAGAKDTQYF
NA	TRBV9	NA	TRBJ1-2	TGTGCCAGCAGCGTAGGCCTAGAGGACTATGGCTACACCTTC	CASSVGLEDYGYTF
few	TRBV11-2	NA	TRBJ2-1	TGTGCCAGCAGCTCCCGGGACCTGTACAATGAGCAGTTCTTC	CASSSRDLYNEQFF
few	TRBV27	TRBD2	TRBJ2-3	TGTGCCAGCAGAAGGATGGGGGCCGGGACTAGTCTCACAGATACGCAGTATTTT	CASRRMGAGTSLTDTQYF
NA	TRBV5-4	NA	TRBJ1-2	TGTGCCAGCAGCTTGGACAGGGCCCCGTTTAAATATGGCTACACCTTC	CASSLDRAPFKYGYTF
NA	TRBV3-1	NA	TRBJ2-7	TGTGCCAGCAGCCAAGGGTTACGGGCCTACGAGCAGTACTTC	CASSQGLRAYEQYF
NA	TRBV5-1	NA	TRBJ1-2	TGCGCCAGCAGCTTAGCCCCTGACAGATACTATGGCTACACCTTC	CASSLAPDRYYGYTF
few	TRBV3-1	TRBD2	TRBJ2-3	TGTGCCAGCAGCCGAGTAGCGGGAGTGACAGATACGCAGTATTTT	CASSRVAGVTDTQYF
few	TRBV10-3	NA	TRBJ2-2	TGTGCCATCAGTGACGGAGGGAGATTCAACACCGGGGAGCTGTTTTTT	CAISDGGRFNTGELFF
once	TRBV29-1	TRBD2	TRBJ2-1	TGCAGCGTGGATGAGGGACTAGCGGGACCCAATGAGCAGTTCTTC	CSVDEGLAGPNEQFF
NA	TRBV5-1	NA	TRBJ2-1	TGCGCCAGCGCGGACCCTTACACACACAATGAGCAGTTCTTC	CASADPYTHNEQFF